This T cell receptor (beta chain) was retrieved from a study of blood T cell repertoires in COVID-19. Germline CDR1 MDHEN, CDR2 SYDVKM. V shed 6 bases, J shed 7 bases, and the junction held 5 bases outside the gene matches. This CDR3 comprises 14 residues. In the original workflow: Researchers report that nucleated cell counts were estimated from reference gene primer amplification. The assay was immunoSEQ multiplex PCR, and TCRdb's table has in-frame clones only and misses some. For V, J and clone size, that table is used; D and trimming come from the DNA. Of 150,000 to 200,000 clones detected, roughly 80% appear once; the ten largest clones hold 5.2%. About this clone itself: Different DNA sequences within this sample yield the same CDR3.

This clonotype was sampled from a woman between 25 and 40 years old with acute or convalescent COVID-19. The chain recombines TRBV28 with TRBJ1-6, with 8 bases identical to TRBD1. The specimen was peripheral blood. The CDR3 region is CASSPGQGNSPLHF. CDR3 DNA sequence: TGTGCCAGCAGCCCCGGACAGGGAAATTCACCCCTCCACTTT.